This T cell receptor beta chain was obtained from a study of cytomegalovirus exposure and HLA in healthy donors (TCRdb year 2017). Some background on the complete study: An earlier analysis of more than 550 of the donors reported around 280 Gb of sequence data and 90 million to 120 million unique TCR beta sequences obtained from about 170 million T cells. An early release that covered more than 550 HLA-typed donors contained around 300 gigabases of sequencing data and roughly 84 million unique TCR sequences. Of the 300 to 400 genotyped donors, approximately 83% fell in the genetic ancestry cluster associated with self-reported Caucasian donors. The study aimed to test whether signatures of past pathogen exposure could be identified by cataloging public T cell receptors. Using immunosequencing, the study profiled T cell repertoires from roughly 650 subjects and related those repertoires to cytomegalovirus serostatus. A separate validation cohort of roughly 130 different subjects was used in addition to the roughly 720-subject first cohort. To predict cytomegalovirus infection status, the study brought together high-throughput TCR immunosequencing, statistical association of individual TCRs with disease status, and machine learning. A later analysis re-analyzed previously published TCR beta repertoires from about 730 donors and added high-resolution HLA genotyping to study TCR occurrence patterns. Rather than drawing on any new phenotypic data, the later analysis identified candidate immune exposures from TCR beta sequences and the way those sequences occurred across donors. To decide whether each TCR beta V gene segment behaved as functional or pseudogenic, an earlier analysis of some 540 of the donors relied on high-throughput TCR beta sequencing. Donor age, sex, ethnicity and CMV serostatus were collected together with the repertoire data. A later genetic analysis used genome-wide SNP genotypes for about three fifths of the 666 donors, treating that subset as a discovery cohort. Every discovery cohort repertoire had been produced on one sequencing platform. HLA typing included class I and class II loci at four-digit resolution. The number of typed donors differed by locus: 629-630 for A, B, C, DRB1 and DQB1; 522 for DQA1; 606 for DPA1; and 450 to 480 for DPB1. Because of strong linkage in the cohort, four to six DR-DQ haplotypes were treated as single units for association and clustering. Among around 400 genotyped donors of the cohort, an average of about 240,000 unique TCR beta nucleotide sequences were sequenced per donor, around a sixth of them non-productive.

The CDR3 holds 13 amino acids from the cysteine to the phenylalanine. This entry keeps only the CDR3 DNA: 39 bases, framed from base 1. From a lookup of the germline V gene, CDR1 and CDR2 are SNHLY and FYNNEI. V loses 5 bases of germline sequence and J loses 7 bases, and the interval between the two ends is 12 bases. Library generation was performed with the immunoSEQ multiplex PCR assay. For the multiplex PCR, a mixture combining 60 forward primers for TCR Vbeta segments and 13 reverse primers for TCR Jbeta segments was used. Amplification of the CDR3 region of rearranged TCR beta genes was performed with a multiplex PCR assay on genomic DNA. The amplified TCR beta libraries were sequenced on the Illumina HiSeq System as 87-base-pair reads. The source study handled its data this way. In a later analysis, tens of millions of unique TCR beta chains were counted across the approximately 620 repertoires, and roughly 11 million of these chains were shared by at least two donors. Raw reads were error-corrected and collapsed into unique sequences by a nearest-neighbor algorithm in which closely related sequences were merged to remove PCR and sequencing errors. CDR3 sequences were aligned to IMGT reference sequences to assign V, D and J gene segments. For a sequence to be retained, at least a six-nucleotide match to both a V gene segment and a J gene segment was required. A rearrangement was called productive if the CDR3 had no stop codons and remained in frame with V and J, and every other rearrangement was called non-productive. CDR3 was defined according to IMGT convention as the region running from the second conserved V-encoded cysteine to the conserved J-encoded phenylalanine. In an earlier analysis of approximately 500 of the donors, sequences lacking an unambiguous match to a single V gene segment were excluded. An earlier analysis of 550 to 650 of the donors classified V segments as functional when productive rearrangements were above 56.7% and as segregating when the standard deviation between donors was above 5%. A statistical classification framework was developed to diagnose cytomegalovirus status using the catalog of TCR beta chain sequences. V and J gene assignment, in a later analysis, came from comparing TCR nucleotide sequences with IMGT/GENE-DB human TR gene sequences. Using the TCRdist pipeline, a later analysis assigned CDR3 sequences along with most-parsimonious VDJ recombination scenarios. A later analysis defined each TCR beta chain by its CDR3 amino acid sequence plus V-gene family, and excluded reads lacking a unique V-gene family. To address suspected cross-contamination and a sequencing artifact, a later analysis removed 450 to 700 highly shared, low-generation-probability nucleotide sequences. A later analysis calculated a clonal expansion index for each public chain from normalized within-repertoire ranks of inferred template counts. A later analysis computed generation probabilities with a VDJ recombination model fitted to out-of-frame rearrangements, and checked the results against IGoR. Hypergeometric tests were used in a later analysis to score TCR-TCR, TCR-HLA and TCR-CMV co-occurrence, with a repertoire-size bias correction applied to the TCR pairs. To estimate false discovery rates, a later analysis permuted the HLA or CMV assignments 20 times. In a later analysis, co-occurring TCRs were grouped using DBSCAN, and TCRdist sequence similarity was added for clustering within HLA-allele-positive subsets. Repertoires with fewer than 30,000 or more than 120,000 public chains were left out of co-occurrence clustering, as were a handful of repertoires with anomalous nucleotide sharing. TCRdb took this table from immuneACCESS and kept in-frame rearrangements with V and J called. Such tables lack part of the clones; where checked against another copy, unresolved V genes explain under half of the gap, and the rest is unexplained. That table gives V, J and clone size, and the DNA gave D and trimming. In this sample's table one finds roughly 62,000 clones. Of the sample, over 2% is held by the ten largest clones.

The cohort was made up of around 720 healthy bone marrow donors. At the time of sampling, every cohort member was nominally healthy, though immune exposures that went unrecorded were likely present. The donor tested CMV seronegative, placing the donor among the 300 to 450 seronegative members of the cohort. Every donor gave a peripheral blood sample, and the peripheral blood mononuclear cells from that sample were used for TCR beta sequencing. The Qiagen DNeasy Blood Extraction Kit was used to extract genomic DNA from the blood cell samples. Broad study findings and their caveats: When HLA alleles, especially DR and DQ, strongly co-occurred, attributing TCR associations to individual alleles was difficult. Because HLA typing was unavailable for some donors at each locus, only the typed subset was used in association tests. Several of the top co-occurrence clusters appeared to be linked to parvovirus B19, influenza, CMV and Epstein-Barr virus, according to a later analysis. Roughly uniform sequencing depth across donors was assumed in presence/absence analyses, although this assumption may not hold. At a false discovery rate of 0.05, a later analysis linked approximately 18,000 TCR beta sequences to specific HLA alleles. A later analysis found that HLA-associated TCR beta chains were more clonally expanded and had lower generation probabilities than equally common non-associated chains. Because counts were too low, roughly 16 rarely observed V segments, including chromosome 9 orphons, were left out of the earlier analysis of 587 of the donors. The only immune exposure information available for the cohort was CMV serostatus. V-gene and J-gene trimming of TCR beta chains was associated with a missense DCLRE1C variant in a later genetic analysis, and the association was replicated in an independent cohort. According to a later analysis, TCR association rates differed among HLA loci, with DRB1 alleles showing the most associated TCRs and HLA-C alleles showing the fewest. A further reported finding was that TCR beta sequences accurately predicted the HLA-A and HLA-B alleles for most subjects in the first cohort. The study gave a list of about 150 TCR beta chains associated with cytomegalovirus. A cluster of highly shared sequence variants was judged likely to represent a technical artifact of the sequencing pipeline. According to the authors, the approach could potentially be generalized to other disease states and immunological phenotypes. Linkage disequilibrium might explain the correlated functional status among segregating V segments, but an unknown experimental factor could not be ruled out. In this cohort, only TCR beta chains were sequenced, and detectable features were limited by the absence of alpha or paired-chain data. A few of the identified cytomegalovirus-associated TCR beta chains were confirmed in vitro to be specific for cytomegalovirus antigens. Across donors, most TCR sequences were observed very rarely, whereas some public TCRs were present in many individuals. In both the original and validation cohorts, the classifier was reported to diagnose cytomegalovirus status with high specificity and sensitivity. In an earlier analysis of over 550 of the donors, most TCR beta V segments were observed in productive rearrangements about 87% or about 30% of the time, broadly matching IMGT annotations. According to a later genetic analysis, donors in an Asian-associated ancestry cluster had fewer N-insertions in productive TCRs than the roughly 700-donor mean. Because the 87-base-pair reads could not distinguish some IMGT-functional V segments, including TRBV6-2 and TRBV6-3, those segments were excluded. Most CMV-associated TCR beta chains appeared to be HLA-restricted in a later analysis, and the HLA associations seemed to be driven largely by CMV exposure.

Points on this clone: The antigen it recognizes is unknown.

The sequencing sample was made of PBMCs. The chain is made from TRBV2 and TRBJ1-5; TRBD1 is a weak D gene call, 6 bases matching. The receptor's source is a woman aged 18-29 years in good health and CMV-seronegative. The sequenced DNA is TGTGCCAGCAGTAACAGGGTTCGGCAGCCCCAGCATTTT. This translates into CASSNRVRQPQHF.